Sequencing of this TCR beta chain was carried out in a study of T cell clonotyping in hematopoietic cell transplantation. Study outcomes and limitations: Higher Inverse Simpson Index values in graft donor and pretransplant recipient predicted broader posttransplant TCR diversity.

TCRdb's copy holds only in-frame clones and misses some; the assay was immunoSEQ multiplex PCR. The profile shows more than 65,000 clones, around 94% of them singletons. V was clipped by 8 bases and J by 1 base, with 15 bases between them. CDR1 is MNHEY and CDR2 is SVGAGI in the germline V gene. The CDR3 is made up of 15 amino acids. With respect to this clone: Antigen specificity is unknown.

The V call is TRBV6-5, the J call TRBJ1-3; tentatively, D is TRBD1 (5 bases). This TCR came from a man between 50 and 59 years old in good health. Some clones in this sample may be carry-over from other donors' samples. Material for sequencing was peripheral blood mononuclear cells. The CDR3 DNA sequence: TGTGCCAGCCGGCCGGGGGGAATTTCTGGAAACACCATATATTTT. This codes for CASRPGGISGNTIYF.